This T cell receptor (beta chain) originates from a study of T cell repertoires in cytomegalovirus infection (dated by TCRdb to the late 2010s). In terms of the full investigation: Alongside well-studied HLA-B-restricted epitopes, the peptide stimulations were aimed at recently identified HLA-C-restricted CMV epitopes, whose presentation resists viral immunomodulation. The HLA type of each donor mattered for the analysis, because public TCR beta signatures pointed to carriage of CMV infection along with the matching HLA type.

For sequencing, an Illumina HiSeq 1500 was employed. Through fastp at Q25 and MiXCR, TCRdb rebuilt clones from the public reads, retaining in-frame beta chains. Rows with a matching CDR3 protein are joined into one entry that keeps the most common DNA and genes. The sample table shows 650,000 to 900,000 distinct CDR3 sequences, and around a third are seen once. The ten largest clones take up over 10% of the sample. The germline ends are 26 bases apart after V is trimmed by 3 bases and J by 3 bases. Its CDR3 holds 19 amino acids, cysteine through phenylalanine. The CDR3 DNA has 57 bases and is translated from base 1. From the germline V gene, CDR1 is SGHDN and CDR2 is FVKESK. The treatment or condition label corresponds to: in vitro stimulation with specific CMV peptide epitopes to enrich CMV-specific T cells. With regard to this clonotype: The specificity of this receptor is unknown. Base qualities are not provided; no much larger clone lies one nucleotide away.

Broad study findings and their caveats: In the ex vivo response, HLA-C-restricted CMV-specific TCR beta clonotypes were dominant, and in two of eight donors the single most frequent clonotype came from this HLA-C-restricted group. Carriers of CMV infection plus the relevant HLA type were discriminated by the cumulative frequency of public TCR beta family members in the study cohort and in an independent roughly 370-donor cohort.

This specimen consisted of cultured CD8+ T cells from PBMCs, obtained from culture after CMV antigen stimulation. The receptor chain draws on TRBV14 and TRBJ1-1; too little of a D gene remains to name it. The TCR originated in a human donor in good health (CMV status not recorded). Some clones in this sample may be carry-over from other donors' samples. The CDR3 has the sequence CASSHPRRADNPRDTEAFF. In nucleotides, the sequence is TGTGCCAGCAGCCACCCCCGGAGGGCAGACAACCCGAGAGACACTGAAGCTTTCTTT.